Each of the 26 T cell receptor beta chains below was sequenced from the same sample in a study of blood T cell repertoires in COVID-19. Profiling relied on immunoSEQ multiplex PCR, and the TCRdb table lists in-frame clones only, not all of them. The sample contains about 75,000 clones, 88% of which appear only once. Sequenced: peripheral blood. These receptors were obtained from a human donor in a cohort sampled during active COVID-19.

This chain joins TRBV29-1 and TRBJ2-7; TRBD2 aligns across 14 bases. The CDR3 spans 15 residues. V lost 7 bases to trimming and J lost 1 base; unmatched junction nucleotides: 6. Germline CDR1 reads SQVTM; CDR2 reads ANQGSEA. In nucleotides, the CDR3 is TGCAGCGCCCAAGGGACTAGCGGGGGTTCCTACGAGCAGTACTTC. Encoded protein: CSAQGTSGGSYEQYF.

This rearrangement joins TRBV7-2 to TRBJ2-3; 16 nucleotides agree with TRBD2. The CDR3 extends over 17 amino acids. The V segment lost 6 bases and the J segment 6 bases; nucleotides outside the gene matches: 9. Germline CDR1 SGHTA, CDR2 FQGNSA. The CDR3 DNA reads TGTGCCAGCAGTCCTCCGGGACTAGCGGGGGGGCTTGATACGCAGTATTTT. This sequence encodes CASSPPGLAGGLDTQYF. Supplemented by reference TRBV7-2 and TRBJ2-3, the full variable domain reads GAGVSQSPSNKVTEKGKDVELRCDPISGHTALYWYRQSLGQGLEFLIYFQGNSAPDKSGLPSDRFSAERTGGSVSTLTIQRTQQEDSAVYLCASSPPGLAGGLDTQYFGPGTRLTVL.

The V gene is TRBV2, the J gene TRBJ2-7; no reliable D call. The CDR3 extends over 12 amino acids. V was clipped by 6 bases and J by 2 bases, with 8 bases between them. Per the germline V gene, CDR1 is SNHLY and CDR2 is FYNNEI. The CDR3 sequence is CASRGLAYEQYF. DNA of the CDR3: TGTGCCAGCAGGGGCTTGGCCTACGAGCAGTACTTC. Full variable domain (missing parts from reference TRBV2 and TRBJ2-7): EPEVTQTPSHQVTQMGQEVILRCVPISNHLYFYWYRQILGQKVEFLVSFYNNEISEKSEIFDDQFSVERPDGSNFTLKIRSTKLEDSAMYFCASRGLAYEQYFGPGTRLTVT.

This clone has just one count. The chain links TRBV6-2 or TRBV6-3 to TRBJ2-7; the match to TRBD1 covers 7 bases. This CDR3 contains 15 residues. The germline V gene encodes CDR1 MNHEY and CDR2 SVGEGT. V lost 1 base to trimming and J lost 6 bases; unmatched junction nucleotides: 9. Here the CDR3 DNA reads TGTGCCAGCAGTTACTTACCTCACAGGGGTGCCGAGCAGTACTTC. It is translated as CASSYLPHRGAEQYF.

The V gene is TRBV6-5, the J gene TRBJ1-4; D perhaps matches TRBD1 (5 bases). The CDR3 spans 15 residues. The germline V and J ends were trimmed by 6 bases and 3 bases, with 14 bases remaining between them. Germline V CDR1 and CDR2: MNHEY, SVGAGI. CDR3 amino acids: CASSRQDSSNEKLFF. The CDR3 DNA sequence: TGTGCCAGCAGCCGGCAAGACAGTTCTAATGAAAAACTGTTTTTT.

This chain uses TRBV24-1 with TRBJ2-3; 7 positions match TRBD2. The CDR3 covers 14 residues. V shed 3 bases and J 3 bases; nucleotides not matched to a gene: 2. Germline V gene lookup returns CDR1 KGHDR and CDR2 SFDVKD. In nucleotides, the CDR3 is TGTGCCACCAGTGATGGCGGGAGTACAGATACGCAGTATTTT. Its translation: CATSDGGSTDTQYF.

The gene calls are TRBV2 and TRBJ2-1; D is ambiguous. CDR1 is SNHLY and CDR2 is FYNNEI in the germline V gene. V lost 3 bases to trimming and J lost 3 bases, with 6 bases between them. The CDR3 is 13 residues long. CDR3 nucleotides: TGTGCCAGCAGTGAGGGCAACTACAATGAGCAGTTCTTC. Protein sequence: CASSEGNYNEQFF. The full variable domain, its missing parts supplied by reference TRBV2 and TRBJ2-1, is EPEVTQTPSHQVTQMGQEVILRCVPISNHLYFYWYRQILGQKVEFLVSFYNNEISEKSEIFDDQFSVERPDGSNFTLKIRSTKLEDSAMYFCASSEGNYNEQFFGPGTRLTVL.

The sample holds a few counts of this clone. This CDR3 reads CASSREGATYPHEQYF. The CDR3 DNA is TGCGCCAGCAGTCGGGAGGGGGCCACCTACCCCCACGAGCAGTACTTC. The chain combines TRBV4-3 with TRBJ2-7, with D maybe TRBD2 (8 bases). V was pared by 6 bases and J by 5 bases, with 23 bases between. This CDR3 has 16 residues. The germline V gene has CDR1 LGHNA and CDR2 YSLEER.

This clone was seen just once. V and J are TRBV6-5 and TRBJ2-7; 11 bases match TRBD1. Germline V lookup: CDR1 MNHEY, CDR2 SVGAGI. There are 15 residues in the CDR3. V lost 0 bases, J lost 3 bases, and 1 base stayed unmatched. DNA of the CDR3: TGTGCCAGCAGTTACTCCGGGACAGGGGGCTACGAGCAGTACTTC. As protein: CASSYSGTGGYEQYF.

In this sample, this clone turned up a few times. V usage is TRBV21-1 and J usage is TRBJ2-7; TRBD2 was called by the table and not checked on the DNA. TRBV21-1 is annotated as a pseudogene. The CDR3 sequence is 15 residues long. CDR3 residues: CASASGGARGYEQYF. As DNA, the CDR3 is TGTGCCAGCGCTAGCGGGGGGGCACGTGGTTACGAGCAGTACTTC.

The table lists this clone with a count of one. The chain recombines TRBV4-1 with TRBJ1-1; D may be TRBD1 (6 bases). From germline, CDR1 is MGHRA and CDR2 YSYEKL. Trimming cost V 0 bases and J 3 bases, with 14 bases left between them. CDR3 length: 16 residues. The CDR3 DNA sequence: TGCGCCAGCAGCCAAGATCGGGGGGCAGGACACACTGAAGCTTTCTTT. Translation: CASSQDRGAGHTEAFF.

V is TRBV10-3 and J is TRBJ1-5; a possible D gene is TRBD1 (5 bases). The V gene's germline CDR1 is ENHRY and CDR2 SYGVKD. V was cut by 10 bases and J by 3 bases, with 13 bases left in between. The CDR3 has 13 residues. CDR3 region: CATRVASNQPQHF. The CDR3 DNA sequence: TGTGCCACCAGGGTCGCGTCCAATCAGCCCCAGCATTTT.

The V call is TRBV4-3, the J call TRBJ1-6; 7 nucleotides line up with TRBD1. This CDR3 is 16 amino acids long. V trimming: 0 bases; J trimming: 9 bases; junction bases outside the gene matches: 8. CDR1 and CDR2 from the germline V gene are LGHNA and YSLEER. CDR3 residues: CASSQEGGSSISPLHF. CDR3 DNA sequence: TGCGCCAGCAGCCAAGAAGGGGGCAGTTCTATTTCACCCCTCCACTTT.

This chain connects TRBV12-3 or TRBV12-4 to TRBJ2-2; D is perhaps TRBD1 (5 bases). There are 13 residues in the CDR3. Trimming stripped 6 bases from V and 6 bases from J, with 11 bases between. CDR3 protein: CASRDQGAGELFF. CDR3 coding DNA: TGTGCCAGCAGGGATCAGGGCGCCGGGGAGCTGTTTTTT.

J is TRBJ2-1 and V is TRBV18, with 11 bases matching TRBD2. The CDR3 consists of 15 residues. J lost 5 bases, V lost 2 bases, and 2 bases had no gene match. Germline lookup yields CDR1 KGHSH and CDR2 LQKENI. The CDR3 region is CASSPLTSGNNEQFF. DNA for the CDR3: TGTGCCAGCTCACCATTGACTAGCGGGAACAATGAGCAGTTCTTC.

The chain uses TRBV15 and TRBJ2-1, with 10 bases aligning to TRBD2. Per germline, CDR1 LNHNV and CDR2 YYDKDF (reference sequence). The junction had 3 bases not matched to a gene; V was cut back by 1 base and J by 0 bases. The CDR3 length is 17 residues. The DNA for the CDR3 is TGTGCCACCAGCAGAGGGCTAGCGGGGGACTCCTACAATGAGCAGTTCTTC. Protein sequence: CATSRGLAGDSYNEQFF.

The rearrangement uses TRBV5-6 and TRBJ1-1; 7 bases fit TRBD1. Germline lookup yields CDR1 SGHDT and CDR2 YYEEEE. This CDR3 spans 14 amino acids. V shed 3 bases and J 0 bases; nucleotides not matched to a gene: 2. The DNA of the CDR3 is TGTGCCAGCAGCTCGGGACAGATGAACACTGAAGCTTTCTTT. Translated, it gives CASSSGQMNTEAFF.

The CDR3 loop reads CASSSDGQPQHF. The CDR3, as DNA: TGTGCCAGCAGCTCTGACGGGCAGCCCCAGCATTTT. The chain links TRBV7-9 to TRBJ1-5, with no clear D. CDR1 SEHNR and CDR2 FQNEAQ come from the germline V gene (reference sequence). This CDR3 contains 12 residues. With 4 bases removed from V and 7 bases from J, the gap between germline ends came to 8 bases.

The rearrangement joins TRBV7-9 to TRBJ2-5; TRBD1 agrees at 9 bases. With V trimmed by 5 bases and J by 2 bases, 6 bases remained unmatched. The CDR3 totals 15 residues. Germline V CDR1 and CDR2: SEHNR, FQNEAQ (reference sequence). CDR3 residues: CASSPPGTGQETQYF. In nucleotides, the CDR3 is TGTGCCAGCAGCCCCCCAGGGACAGGGCAAGAGACCCAGTACTTC.

The CDR3 nucleotides are TGTGCCAGCACCTCCGGACAGGGGTGGGCAGATACGCAGTATTTT. Its translation is CASTSGQGWADTQYF. The chain carries TRBV27 and TRBJ2-3, with 9 nucleotides matching TRBD1. Trimming at V came to 7 bases and at J to 4 bases, leaving 9 bases not matched to a gene. This CDR3 is 15 amino acids long. Germline-derived CDR1 and CDR2 are MNHEY and SMNVEV (reference sequence).

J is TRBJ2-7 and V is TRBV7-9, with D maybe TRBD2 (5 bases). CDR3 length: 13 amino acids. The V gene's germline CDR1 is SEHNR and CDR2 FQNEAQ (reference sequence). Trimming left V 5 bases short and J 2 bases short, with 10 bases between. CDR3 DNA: TGTGCCAGCAGCCACCACGGGGCCTACGAGCAGTACTTC. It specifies CASSHHGAYEQYF.

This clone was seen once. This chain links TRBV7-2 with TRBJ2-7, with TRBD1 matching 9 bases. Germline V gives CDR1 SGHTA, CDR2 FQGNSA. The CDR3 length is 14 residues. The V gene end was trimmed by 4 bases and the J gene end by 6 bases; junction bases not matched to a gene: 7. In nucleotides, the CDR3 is TGTGCCAGCAGCTACCGGGACAGGGCGGGCGAGCAGTACTTC. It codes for CASSYRDRAGEQYF.

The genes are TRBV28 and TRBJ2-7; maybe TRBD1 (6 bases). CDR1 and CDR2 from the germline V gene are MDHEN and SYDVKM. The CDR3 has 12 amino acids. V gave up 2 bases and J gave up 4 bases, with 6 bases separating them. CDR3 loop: CASSLTGYEQYF. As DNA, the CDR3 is TGTGCCAGCAGTTTAACAGGGTACGAGCAGTACTTC.

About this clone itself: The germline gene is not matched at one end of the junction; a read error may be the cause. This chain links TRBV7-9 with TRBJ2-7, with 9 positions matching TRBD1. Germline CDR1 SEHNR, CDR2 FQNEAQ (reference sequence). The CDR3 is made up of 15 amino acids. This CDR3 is CASSLAAGTGPPAHF. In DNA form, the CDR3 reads TGTGCCAGCAGCTTAGCCGCCGGGACAGGGCCCCCCGCACACTTC.

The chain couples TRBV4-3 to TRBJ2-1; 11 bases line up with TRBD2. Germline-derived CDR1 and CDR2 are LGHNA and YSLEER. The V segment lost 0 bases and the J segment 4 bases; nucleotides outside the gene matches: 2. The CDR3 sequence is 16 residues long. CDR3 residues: CASSQDTSGGYNEQFF. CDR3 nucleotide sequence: TGCGCCAGCAGCCAAGATACTAGCGGGGGATACAATGAGCAGTTCTTC.

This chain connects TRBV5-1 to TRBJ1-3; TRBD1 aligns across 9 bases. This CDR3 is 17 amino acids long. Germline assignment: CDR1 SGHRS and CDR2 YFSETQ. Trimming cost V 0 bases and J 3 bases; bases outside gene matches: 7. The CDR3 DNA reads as TGCGCCAGCAGCTTGGGGGACAGGGTGGTGTTTGGAAACACCATATATTTT. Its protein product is CASSLGDRVVFGNTIYF. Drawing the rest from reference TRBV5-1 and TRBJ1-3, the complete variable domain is KAGVTQTPRYLIKTRGQQVTLSCSPISGHRSVSWYQQTPGQGLQFLFEYFSETQRNKGNFPGRFSGRQFSNSRSEMNVSTLELGDSALYLCASSLGDRVVFGNTIYFGEGSWLTVV.